The rows below give T cell receptor beta chains drawn from one sample of a study of beta chain features in type 1 diabetes. Only in-frame clones appear in the TCRdb table, and some are missing; sequencing was by immunoSEQ multiplex PCR. Among fewer than 650,000 clones listed, roughly 15% were seen once. The source material was naive CD4+ T cells from blood. These receptors came from a man between 18 and 29 years old in good health. Each CDR3 is given with its conserved first and last residue. Each record gives: D gene, J gene, V gene, clone size, CDR3 DNA, CDR3 protein. A D gene is named only where the DNA matches it firmly. Not all rows give a size; the values are once, few, many and, for expanded clones, a class.

TRBD1,TRBJ2-7,TRBV9,few,TGTGCCAGCAGCGGAGGGACAGGATACTCCTACGAGCAGTACTTC,CASSGGTGYSYEQYF
-,TRBJ2-6,TRBV5-4,few,TGTGCCAGCAGCTTCGGACAACCTGGGGCCAACGTCCTGACTTTC,CASSFGQPGANVLTF
TRBD1,TRBJ1-1,TRBV28,few,TGTGCCAGCATGGGCCCCGGAACAGGGGTTAACACTGAAGCTTTCTTT,CASMGPGTGVNTEAFF
-,TRBJ2-3,TRBV18,few,TGTGCCAGCTCACCTGGACCAGATACGCAGTATTTT,CASSPGPDTQYF
-,TRBJ2-7,TRBV29-1,-,TGCAGCGTTGAAGACCACGAGCAGTACTTC,CSVEDHEQYF
TRBD1,TRBJ2-7,TRBV6-5,few,TGTGCCAGCAGTCCGGACAGGGTTTACGAGCAGTACTTC,CASSPDRVYEQYF
TRBD2,TRBJ2-7,TRBV19,few,TGTGCCAGTAGTATTCTCCCAGGGACTAACCACGAGCAGTACTTC,CASSILPGTNHEQYF
-,TRBJ1-1,TRBV27,-,TGTGCCAGCAGTTTCCTGGGGACTGAAGCTTTCTTT,CASSFLGTEAFF
-,TRBJ2-3,TRBV9,-,TGTGCCAGCAGCGTAGAACATCTAAGTCGCACAGATACGCAGTATTTT,CASSVEHLSRTDTQYF
TRBD1,TRBJ1-1,TRBV5-8,few,TGTGCCAGCAGCAATCTTAAATGGATCCGGGACAGGGGGCTGGACACTGAAGCTTTCTTT,CASSNLKWIRDRGLDTEAFF
-,TRBJ1-1,TRBV5-6,-,TGTGCCAGCAGCTTGGGGGAAGTCACTGAAGCTTTCTTT,CASSLGEVTEAFF
-,TRBJ2-7,TRBV7-9,few,TGTGCCAGCAGCTTACAGGGGGGCGGCTACGAGCAGTACTTC,CASSLQGGGYEQYF
-,TRBJ1-4,TRBV6-4,-,TGTGCCAGCTCCGGGACGGCTGCAACTAATGAAAAACTGTTTTTT,CASSGTAATNEKLFF
TRBD1,TRBJ1-6,TRBV5-1,-,TGCGCCAGCACCGAACCGGGACAGCCTAATTCACCCCTCCACTTT,CASTEPGQPNSPLHF
TRBD2,TRBJ2-1,TRBV5-1,few,TGCGCCAGCAGCTTGGTTACTAGCGGGAGGGGCAATGAGCAGTTCTTC,CASSLVTSGRGNEQFF
-,TRBJ2-2,TRBV10-3,few,TGTGCCATCAGTGATTCGCGGAACACCGGGGAGCTGTTTTTT,CAISDSRNTGELFF
-,TRBJ2-7,TRBV18,few,TGTGCCAGCTCACCCGGGACGGTTTACGAGCAGTACTTC,CASSPGTVYEQYF
TRBD2,TRBJ2-3,TRBV7-3,-,TGTGCCAGCAGGCCGCCGGGACTAGCAACAGATACGCAGTATTTT,CASRPPGLATDTQYF
-,TRBJ2-1,TRBV7-2,-,TGTGCCAGCAGCTCCAGGGTTTTTCAACCGAGCTCCTACAATGAGCAGTTCTTC,CASSSRVFQPSSYNEQFF
-,TRBJ1-2,TRBV14,few,TGTGCCAGCAGCCAGGCGGACGGGACCTATGGCTACACCTTC,CASSQADGTYGYTF
TRBD1,TRBJ2-7,TRBV19,few,TGTGCCAGTAGTATGGGACAGGCGACCTACGAGCAGTACTTC,CASSMGQATYEQYF
-,TRBJ2-7,TRBV30,-,TGTGCCTGGGTCACAGGGCACGAGCAGTACTTC,CAWVTGHEQYF
-,TRBJ1-4,TRBV10-3,few,TGTGCCATCAGTGGAGCCCTGATGGATGAAAAACTGTTTTTT,CAISGALMDEKLFF
-,TRBJ2-7,TRBV5-1,-,TGCGCCAGCAGCTTGGCCGGGGGAAACGAGCAGTACTTC,CASSLAGGNEQYF
-,TRBJ2-4,TRBV28,few,TGTGCCAGCAGTTTTAGGTGGCGCGCCAAAAACATTCAGTACTTC,CASSFRWRAKNIQYF
-,TRBJ2-7,TRBV21-1,few,TGTGCCAGCAGCGATAGGACAGGGGTCTCCTACGAGCAGTACTTC,CASSDRTGVSYEQYF
TRBD2,TRBJ2-4,TRBV9,few,TGTGCCAGCAGCGTCGGAGTAGCGGGTGCCACCAAAAACATTCAGTACTTC,CASSVGVAGATKNIQYF
TRBD1,TRBJ1-2,TRBV10-3,few,TGTGCCACGGGGACAGGGCAAAACTATGGCTACACCTTC,CATGTGQNYGYTF
-,TRBJ1-1,TRBV18,-,TGTGCCAGCTCACCCGAAGGCACTGAAGCTTTCTTT,CASSPEGTEAFF
-,TRBJ1-1,TRBV28,few,TGTGCCAGCATTGAGGGGCTGAGGAACACTGAAGCTTTCTTT,CASIEGLRNTEAFF
-,TRBJ2-2,TRBV5-4,few,TGTGCCAGCAGCCCCCAAAAAGGGGCGAACACCGGGGAGCTGTTTTTT,CASSPQKGANTGELFF
-,TRBJ1-4,TRBV15,once,TGTGCCACCAGCAGAGGAGGGACGACTAATGAAAAACTGTTTTTT,CATSRGGTTNEKLFF
TRBD2,TRBJ2-3,TRBV9,-,TGTGCCAGCAGCGTAGGCAGCGGGGGGACAGATACGCAGTATTTT,CASSVGSGGTDTQYF
TRBD1,TRBJ2-3,TRBV5-4,-,TGTGCCACGGACAGGGGGACAGATACGCAGTATTTT,CATDRGTDTQYF
TRBD1,TRBJ2-1,TRBV4-2,few,TGTGCCAGCAGCCAGGCCGGGACAGGGCACACAGATGAGCAGTTCTTC,CASSQAGTGHTDEQFF
-,TRBJ1-1,TRBV5-1,-,TGCGCCAGCAGCTTAGCAGGGGTTACTGAAGCTTTCTTT,CASSLAGVTEAFF
TRBD1,TRBJ1-3,TRBV27,-,TGTGCCAGCAGCCGACAGGGGGCTGGAAACACCATATATTTT,CASSRQGAGNTIYF
TRBD1,TRBJ2-7,TRBV7-2,few,TGTGCCAGCAGCTTAAAAGTCCCCGGGACAGGGAACTACGAGCAGTACTTC,CASSLKVPGTGNYEQYF
-,TRBJ1-2,TRBV4-1,few,TGCGCCAGCAGCCTCGACAGGAACTATGGCTACACCTTC,CASSLDRNYGYTF
-,TRBJ2-3,TRBV7-9,many,TGTGCCAGCAGGTCAGCGGGAGATACGCAGTATTTT,CASRSAGDTQYF
TRBD1,TRBJ2-7,TRBV6-5,-,TGTGCCAGCAGCTATCCGGGACAGGTTTACGAGCAGTACTTC,CASSYPGQVYEQYF
-,TRBJ1-1,TRBV28,few,TGTGCCAGCAGTTTAGCAGGTAATCCTGAAGCTTTCTTT,CASSLAGNPEAFF
TRBD1,TRBJ2-7,TRBV10-2,-,TGCGCCAGCAGTGACCCAACAGGGGACCACTACGAGCAGTACTTC,CASSDPTGDHYEQYF
-,TRBJ2-3,TRBV7-2,-,TGTGCCAGCAGCCATCAGGGGGGGCCGACAGATACGCAGTATTTT,CASSHQGGPTDTQYF
TRBD1,TRBJ2-5,TRBV27,-,TGTGCCAGCAGTTTCTGGGACAGGCAAGAGACCCAGTACTTC,CASSFWDRQETQYF